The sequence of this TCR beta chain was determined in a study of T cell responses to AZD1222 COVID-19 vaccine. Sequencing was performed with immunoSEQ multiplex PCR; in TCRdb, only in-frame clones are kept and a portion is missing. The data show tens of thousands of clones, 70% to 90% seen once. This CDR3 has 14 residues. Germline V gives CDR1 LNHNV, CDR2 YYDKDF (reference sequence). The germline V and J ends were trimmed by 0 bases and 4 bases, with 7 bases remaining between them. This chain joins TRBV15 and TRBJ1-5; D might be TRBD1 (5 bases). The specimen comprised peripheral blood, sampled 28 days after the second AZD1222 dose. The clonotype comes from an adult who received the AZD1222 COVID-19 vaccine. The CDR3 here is CATSRDRENQPQHF. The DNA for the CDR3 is TGTGCCACCAGCAGAGACAGGGAAAATCAGCCCCAGCATTTT.